This T cell receptor beta chain stems from a study of blood T cell repertoires in COVID-19. Study as a whole: The samples span acute and convalescent COVID-19 from the United States, Italy and Spain. T cells, B-cell-depleted T cells, or PBMCs supplied cDNA or gDNA.

Study processing details: Reference gene primer amplification gave estimated nucleated cell counts. Measured with immunoSEQ multiplex PCR; TCRdb has only the in-frame clones, and not every one. That table furnishes V, J and clone size, whereas the DNA furnished D and trimming. Found here are 95,000 to 150,000 clones, roughly 84% of them singletons; the top ten hold more than 0.9%. The V gene's germline CDR1 is LGHNA and CDR2 YSLEER. Trimming took 3 bases from V and 6 from J; bases not matched to a gene: 4. The CDR3 covers 15 residues. J is TRBJ1-5 and V is TRBV4-3, with 11 positions matching TRBD1. This clonotype originated in a woman aged 80 or over with acute or convalescent COVID-19. The sample consisted of peripheral blood. CDR3 residues: CASSQGTGGRQPQHF. CDR3 DNA: TGCGCCAGCAGCCAGGGGACAGGGGGGCGTCAGCCCCAGCATTTT.